The 22 T cell receptor beta chains given below trace back to one sample, sequenced in a study of blood T cell repertoires in COVID-19. Clones were read by immunoSEQ multiplex PCR, and TCRdb kept only the in-frame ones, dropping some. The sample lists about 190,000 clones, around 87% occurring once. The sequenced sample was peripheral blood. The receptors originated from a young woman who had recovered from COVID-19.

CDR3 in DNA: TGTGCTAGTGGTTCTGGACAGGGGGGCTACAATGAGCAGTTCTTC. Its translation is CASGSGQGGYNEQFF. V and J are TRBV12-5 and TRBJ2-1, with 10 positions matching TRBD1. From germline, CDR1 is LGHNT and CDR2 FRNRAP. CDR3 length equals 15 residues. J gave up 3 bases and V 4 bases, and 3 bases lay outside the gene matches.

This clone was observed a few times. The gene calls are TRBV4-1 and TRBJ1-1; D remains unclear. Trimming took 6 bases from V and 4 from J, leaving 12 bases between them. Germline-derived CDR1 and CDR2 are MGHRA and YSYEKL. This CDR3 is 13 amino acids long. CDR3 sequence reads: CASSPSRSTEAFF. CDR3 DNA: TGCGCCAGCAGTCCGAGTAGATCCACTGAAGCTTTCTTT.

V and J are TRBV5-5 and TRBJ1-4; D may be TRBD1 (5 bases). CDR1 and CDR2 (germline): SGHKS, YYEKEE (reference sequence). The V end was cut by 4 bases, the J end by 0 bases, with 13 bases between. The CDR3 consists of 16 residues. CDR3 amino acids: CASSESTGTTNEKLFF. CDR3 coding DNA: TGTGCCAGCAGCGAATCAACAGGCACAACTAATGAAAAACTGTTTTTT.

The chain recombines TRBV20-1 with TRBJ2-1, with 12 bases lining up with TRBD1. The V and J ends lost 3 bases and 9 bases, in that order; junction bases with no gene match: 9. The CDR3 extends over 15 amino acids. Germline V lookup: CDR1 DFQATT, CDR2 SNEGSKA (reference sequence). This CDR3 reads CSASRGQGARGEQFF. The DNA for the CDR3 is TGCAGTGCTAGTCGGGGACAGGGGGCGCGGGGTGAGCAGTTCTTC.

The chain links TRBV4-3 to TRBJ2-3, with 7 bases fitting TRBD2. This CDR3 has 15 amino acids. With V trimmed by 4 bases and J by 6 bases, 10 bases remained unmatched. CDR1 is LGHNA, CDR2 YSLEER, per germline. CDR3 sequence reads: CASSRLGGAGDTQYF. The CDR3 nucleotides are TGCGCCAGCAGCCGCCTTGGGGGAGCGGGGGATACGCAGTATTTT.

A few counts support this clone. The chain joins TRBV24-1 to TRBJ2-2; the D is unclear. The V end was cut by 7 bases, the J end by 3 bases, with 8 bases between. This CDR3 contains 13 residues. Germline values: CDR1 KGHDR, CDR2 SFDVKD. CDR3 nucleotide sequence: TGTGCCACCAGATTTGAGGACACCGGGGAGCTGTTTTTT. Its protein is CATRFEDTGELFF.

This sequence joins TRBV2 and TRBJ2-3; D possibly corresponds to TRBD2 (5 bases). V gave up 7 bases and J gave up 2 bases, with 13 bases separating them. The CDR3 is 14 residues long. Per the germline V gene, CDR1 is SNHLY and CDR2 is FYNNEI. The CDR3 DNA reads as TGTGCCAGCAACCTGCGGGTATACACAGATACGCAGTATTTT. Protein sequence: CASNLRVYTDTQYF.

The genes are TRBV7-9 and TRBJ2-5; 8 nucleotides agree with TRBD1. V dropped 5 bases and J dropped 4; count of bases not matched to a gene: 15. The CDR3 extends over 17 amino acids. Per the germline V gene, CDR1 is SEHNR and CDR2 is FQNEAQ (reference sequence). The CDR3 loop reads CASSMGRTGLMVETQYF. The CDR3 DNA is TGTGCCAGCAGCATGGGACGGACAGGGTTAATGGTAGAGACCCAGTACTTC.

This rearrangement joins TRBV6-4 to TRBJ2-2; 7 bases fit TRBD1. V lost 8 bases, J lost 4 bases, and 7 bases stayed unmatched. This CDR3 spans 14 amino acids. The V gene's germline CDR1 is MRHNA and CDR2 SNTAGT. CDR3 loop: CASRYNRGTGELFF. In DNA form, the CDR3 reads TGTGCCAGCCGATACAACAGGGGCACCGGGGAGCTGTTTTTT.

The V call is TRBV7-6, the J call TRBJ2-2, with 7 bases matching TRBD1. Looked up from germline, CDR1 is SGHVS and CDR2 is FNYEAQ. The CDR3 has 15 residues. V lost 4 bases and J lost 1; bases outside the gene matches: 3. The CDR3 coding sequence is TGTGCCAGCAGCTCCTGGGACAGGAACACCGGGGAGCTGTTTTTT. It yields the protein CASSSWDRNTGELFF.

The CDR3 nucleotides are TGTGCCAGCAGCCCTCGTGTGGAGACCCAGTACTTC. Translated: CASSPRVETQYF. The chain links TRBV7-9 to TRBJ2-5; D unresolved. The CDR3 runs 12 residues. V dropped 5 bases and J dropped 5 bases, with 9 bases sitting between them. Germline CDR1 and CDR2: SEHNR and FQNEAQ (reference sequence).

CDR3 loop: CASSASGINYNEQFF. DNA of the CDR3: TGTGCCAGCAGCGCCAGCGGGATCAACTACAATGAGCAGTTCTTC. The rearrangement links TRBV7-9 to TRBJ2-1, with TRBD2 matching 7 bases. This CDR3 region has 15 residues. Germline V gene data show CDR1 as SEHNR and CDR2 as FQNEAQ (reference sequence). The trim removed 5 bases at V and 3 bases at J, leaving 7 bases unmatched.

This clone was picked up many times. The chain has TRBV7-2 and TRBJ2-4, with 8 bases identical to TRBD1. Germline-derived CDR1 and CDR2 are SGHTA and FQGNSA. CDR3 length: 15 amino acids. Losses at the gene ends were 5 bases for V and 9 bases for J; bases not matched to a gene: 12. The CDR3 sequence is CASSPELRGRGIQYF. The CDR3 region has the DNA TGTGCCAGCAGCCCGGAGCTCAGGGGGCGCGGCATTCAGTACTTC.

The chain uses TRBV6-4 and TRBJ2-7; a weak D match, TRBD2 (5 bases). Trimming pared 3 bases from V and 2 bases from J, leaving 11 bases between. Germline V gene sequence: CDR1 MRHNA, CDR2 SNTAGT. The CDR3 sequence is 14 residues long. CDR3 DNA sequence: TGTGCCAGCAGTGAAGGAGGAACAGCCTACGAGCAGTACTTC. This gives the protein CASSEGGTAYEQYF.

This rearrangement joins TRBV29-1 to TRBJ1-1; D ambiguous. The V gene lost 0 bases and the J gene lost 3 bases, with 8 bases spanning the gap. The CDR3 covers 13 residues. CDR1 and CDR2 (germline): SQVTM, ANQGSEA. The DNA of the CDR3 is TGCAGCGTTGAAGATGCGGGAGACACTGAAGCTTTCTTT. Protein sequence: CSVEDAGDTEAFF. The variable domain in full, completed from reference TRBV29-1 and TRBJ1-1, reads SAVISQKPSRDICQRGTSLTIQCQVDSQVTMMFWYRQQPGQSLTLIATANQGSEATYESGFVIDKFPISRPNLTFSTLTVSNMSPEDSSIYLCSVEDAGDTEAFFGQGTRLTVV.

This clone was counted only a few times. V is TRBV9 and J is TRBJ2-5, with TRBD2 as a possible D gene (5 bases). V was cut by 3 bases and J by 2 bases, with 11 bases left in between. Germline-derived CDR1 and CDR2 are SGDLS and YYNGEE. The CDR3 spans 14 residues. CDR3 coding DNA: TGTGCCAGCAGCGAAACTAGTTTACAAGAGACCCAGTACTTC. The encoded protein is CASSETSLQETQYF.

The chain recombines TRBV7-9 with TRBJ2-1; the D gene is possibly TRBD2 (6 bases). Germline CDR1 is SEHNR and CDR2 is FQNEAQ (reference sequence). The CDR3 is made up of 16 amino acids. With 7 bases removed from V and 3 bases from J, the gap between germline ends came to 19 bases. The CDR3 is CASTHPGLPNYNEQFF. CDR3 nucleotides: TGTGCCAGCACCCATCCGGGACTGCCCAACTACAATGAGCAGTTCTTC. The variable domain in full, completed from reference TRBV7-9 and TRBJ2-1, reads DTGVSQNPRHKITKRGQNVTFRCDPISEHNRLYWYRQTLGQGPEFLTYFQNEAQLEKSRLLSDRFSAERPKGSFSTLEIQRTEQGDSAMYLCASTHPGLPNYNEQFFGPGTRLTVL.

J is TRBJ2-2 and V is TRBV7-9; D might be TRBD1 (5 bases). This CDR3 comprises 15 residues. CDR1 is SEHNR and CDR2 is FQNEAQ in the germline V gene (reference sequence). Trimming shortened V by 6 bases and J by 5 bases, and 16 bases separated the two germline ends. CDR3 amino acids: CASRKDTGYTGELFF. For the CDR3, the DNA is TGTGCCAGCAGGAAAGATACAGGATATACCGGGGAGCTGTTTTTT.

J is TRBJ1-5 and V is TRBV19; D might be TRBD1 (5 bases). V was trimmed by 3 bases and J by 2 bases, leaving 11 bases between them. The CDR3 runs to 15 residues. Germline V CDR1 and CDR2: LNHDA, SQIVND (reference sequence). The CDR3 DNA reads as TGTGCCAGTAGTATTCAGGGTGTTCGCAATCAGCCCCAGCATTTT. This translates into CASSIQGVRNQPQHF.

The chain joins TRBV30 to TRBJ2-5; D ambiguous. The germline CDR1 and CDR2 sequences are GTSNPN and SVGIG (reference sequence). Trimming took off 3 bases at V and 5 bases at J, with 13 bases between the two ends. The CDR3 runs to 13 residues. CDR3 residues: CAWSANPRETQYF. The CDR3 DNA sequence: TGTGCCTGGAGCGCGAACCCCCGGGAGACCCAGTACTTC.

The genes are TRBV19 and TRBJ1-1; 9 nucleotides line up with TRBD1. V lost 6 bases, J lost 0 bases, and 5 bases stayed unmatched. The germline gives CDR1 LNHDA, CDR2 SQIVND (reference sequence). There are 15 residues in the CDR3. The CDR3 nucleotides are TGTGCCAGTAGAACCGGGACAGGGCTGAACACTGAAGCTTTCTTT. Its translation is CASRTGTGLNTEAFF.

The V call is TRBV5-1, the J call TRBJ1-5; D uncertain. V was shortened by 0 bases and J by 0 bases, with 7 bases between the two germline ends. The length of the CDR3 is 15 residues. Germline V gene data show CDR1 as SGHRS and CDR2 as YFSETQ. The CDR3 protein is CASSLGSNSNQPQHF. The CDR3 DNA reads TGCGCCAGCAGCTTGGGCAGTAATAGCAATCAGCCCCAGCATTTT.